The present TCR beta chain was sequenced within a study of cytomegalovirus exposure and HLA in healthy donors. Findings of the study overall: Associated with cytomegalovirus, according to the listing, were 150 to 200 TCR beta chains. For TCR beta chains, V- and J-gene trimming was later linked to a missense DCLRE1C variant. In a later analysis, common viral pathogens appeared linked to several of the most significant clusters. In an earlier analysis, about 90% or about 30%: the productive usage of most TCR beta V segments.

The CDR3 has 16 amino acids. The germline V gene has CDR1 SGDLS and CDR2 YYNGEE. Trimming at V came to 5 bases and at J to 5 bases, leaving 9 bases not matched to a gene. PCR amplification relied on 60 Vbeta primers (plus 13 Jbeta primers). Assay used: immunoSEQ multiplex PCR; TCRdb lists only in-frame clones, some missing. The data contain 120,000 or so clones, roughly 17% of them singletons. This clone was counted only a few times. Its antigen is undetermined. The J gene is TRBJ2-3, the V gene TRBV9; 12 bases line up with TRBD2. The sequence derives from a female donor in good health and CMV-seropositive. The sample consisted of PBMCs. CDR3: CASSAEVGLAGDTQYF. The CDR3 DNA reads as TGTGCCAGCAGTGCAGAGGTGGGACTAGCGGGAGATACGCAGTATTTT.